These 14 T cell receptor beta chains originate from one sample sequenced in a study of response to subunit inactivated influenza vaccine. Each CDR3 protein is one row after TCRdb ran MiXCR on the RT-PCR reads. This sample has over 800,000 distinct CDR3 sequences, with around 20% found just once. The material was PBMCs from blood, obtained more than 4 days after vaccination. These receptors were obtained from a man aged 45-65 years who received an inactivated influenza vaccine.

In this sample, this clonotype turned up a few times. The rearrangement uses TRBV5-1 and TRBJ2-6; the D gene is possibly TRBD1 (6 bases). CDR3 size: 17 residues. Germline V gives CDR1 SGHRS, CDR2 YFSETQ. Trimming removed 4 bases at V and 1 base at J, with 15 bases between. The CDR3 region has the DNA TGCGCCAGCAGCCCGAATGTACAGGGTTCTGGGGCCAACGTCCTGACTTTC. Translation: CASSPNVQGSGANVLTF.

This clonotype has just a few counts. The rearrangement uses TRBV5-8 and TRBJ2-2; the match to TRBD2 covers 8 bases. J gave up 4 bases and V 1 base, and 6 bases lay outside the gene matches. The CDR3 is 16 residues long. Per germline, CDR1 SGHTS and CDR2 YDEGEE. The chain's CDR3 is CASSLRGTRGTGELFF. In DNA, the CDR3 is TGTGCCAGCAGCTTGAGGGGGACTAGAGGCACCGGGGAGCTGTTTTTT.

V is TRBV5-1 and J is TRBJ2-5; D is possibly TRBD2 (7 bases). Germline V gene lookup returns CDR1 SGHRS and CDR2 YFSETQ. The CDR3 sequence is 14 residues long. V lost 4 bases, J lost 5 bases, and 15 bases lay in between. DNA of the CDR3: TGCGCCAGCAGCGGGGGGGCATTTGGTGAGACCCAGTACTTC. Protein: CASSGGAFGETQYF.

A remark on this clonotype: Compared with germline, one end of the junction differs, possibly owing to a read error. The chain recombines TRBV7-2 with TRBJ1-1; D gene uncertain. Per germline, CDR1 SGHTA and CDR2 FQGNSA. The CDR3 runs to 11 residues. The DNA of the CDR3 is TGTGCCAGCAGCTTGCATCGAGAAGCGTTCTTT. Amino acid sequence: CASSLHREAFF.

The genes are TRBV5-1 and TRBJ2-3, with 8 bases fitting TRBD1. Germline assignment: CDR1 SGHRS and CDR2 YFSETQ. J lost 7 bases, V lost 0 bases, and 7 bases had no gene match. This CDR3 region has 15 residues. As DNA, the CDR3 is TGCGCCAGCAGCTTGGAACAGGGGGAATGGAATACGCAGTATTTT. This gives the protein CASSLEQGEWNTQYF. Drawing the rest from reference TRBV5-1 and TRBJ2-3, the complete variable domain is KAGVTQTPRYLIKTRGQQVTLSCSPISGHRSVSWYQQTPGQGLQFLFEYFSETQRNKGNFPGRFSGRQFSNSRSEMNVSTLELGDSALYLCASSLEQGEWNTQYFGPGTRLTVL.

To note about this clonotype: This could be a read error, since a much larger clone is one nucleotide away. The rearrangement joins TRBV7-9 to TRBJ2-1; no clear D gene. Trimming took 3 bases from V and 2 from J, leaving 14 bases between them. This CDR3 contains 16 residues. In germline, CDR1 is SEHNR, CDR2 FQNEAQ (reference sequence). The CDR3 here is CASSFRHGMPYNEQFF. The CDR3 bases are TGTGCCAGCAGCTTTAGGCATGGAATGCCCTACAATGAGCAGTTCTTC.

As regards this clonotype: Germline and junction disagree at one end, which may indicate a read error. This sequence joins TRBV7-8 and TRBJ2-4; D unresolved. The CDR3 is 14 amino acids. Germline V gives CDR1 SGHVS, CDR2 FQNEAQ. In DNA, the CDR3 is TGTGCCAGCAGCCAAAGCGTAGCCGAAAACATTCAGTACTTC. It yields the protein CASSQSVAENIQYF.

This clonotype was recorded a few times. The V gene is TRBV7-8, the J gene TRBJ2-3, with 13 bases aligning to TRBD2. This CDR3 comprises 17 residues. After removal of 0 bases from V and 5 bases from J, the junction contained 5 bases not matched to a gene. Germline V gene sequence: CDR1 SGHVS, CDR2 FQNEAQ. In DNA, the CDR3 is TGTGCCAGCAGCTTAGCACGACTAGCGGGAGGAGTAGATACGCAGTATTTT. Amino acid sequence: CASSLARLAGGVDTQYF.

The gene calls are TRBV27 and TRBJ1-5; D is unresolved. The CDR3 contains 16 residues. Germline loops: CDR1 MNHEY, CDR2 SMNVEV (reference sequence). The V and J ends lost 5 bases and 0 bases respectively, with 14 bases between them. CDR3 in DNA: TGTGCCAGCAGTAAAAGTGCCCTGGGTAGCAATCAGCCCCAGCATTTT. The encoded protein is CASSKSALGSNQPQHF.

This chain uses TRBV3-1 with TRBJ1-1; 7 nucleotides match TRBD1. V lost 4 bases to trimming and J lost 8 bases; unmatched junction nucleotides: 10. The CDR3 extends over 14 amino acids. Per germline, CDR1 LGHDT and CDR2 YNNKEL (reference sequence). CDR3 in DNA: TGTGCCAGCAGCCTCGGGACAGTGGGGTTGGAAGCTTTCTTT. It encodes CASSLGTVGLEAFF.

This clonotype was counted between two and nine times. The chain links TRBV7-2 to TRBJ2-3; D gene unclear. The germline gives CDR1 SGHTA, CDR2 FQGNSA. There are 13 residues in the CDR3. With 4 bases removed from V and 2 bases from J, the gap between germline ends came to 7 bases. CDR3 region: CASSSPHTDTQYF. The CDR3 DNA sequence: TGTGCCAGCAGCTCCCCTCACACAGATACGCAGTATTTT.

The chain employs TRBV18 and TRBJ2-5; D is possibly TRBD1 or TRBD2 (5 bases each). Germline V lookup: CDR1 KGHSH, CDR2 LQKENI. There are 14 residues in the CDR3. V lost 3 bases to trimming and J lost 3 bases, with 11 bases between them. CDR3 bases: TGTGCCAGCTCACCCGGGGCCGCGAAAGAGACCCAGTACTTC. Protein sequence: CASSPGAAKETQYF.

This chain's CDR3 is CASRFGGGQETQYF. The CDR3 bases are TGTGCCAGCAGGTTCGGGGGGGGTCAGGAGACCCAGTACTTC. This sequence joins TRBV12-3 or TRBV12-4 and TRBJ2-5, with 8 bases that match TRBD2. The V gene end was trimmed by 6 bases and the J gene end by 5 bases; junction bases not matched to a gene: 8. The CDR3 is 14 amino acids.

This clonotype has more than one count but fewer than ten. The chain combines TRBV7-2 with TRBJ2-3; unclear D gene. Trimming took off 1 base at V and 1 base at J, with 15 bases between the two ends. This CDR3 has 17 residues. Germline CDR1 SGHTA, CDR2 FQGNSA. The DNA for the CDR3 is TGTGCCAGCAGCTTAGTTCAAATCACCCCCGGCACAGATACGCAGTATTTT. This codes for CASSLVQITPGTDTQYF.